This T cell receptor (beta chain) was identified during a study of cytomegalovirus exposure and HLA in healthy donors. The wider study: Early released data comprised around 85 million unique TCRs from HLA-typed donors. Study observations and caveats: In a later analysis, HLA-associated TCR beta chains were more clonally expanded than equally common others. Presence/absence analyses took donor sequencing depth as roughly uniform.

This clone was seen only a few times. Its antigen is as yet unknown. A junction boundary mismatches the germline segment, possibly from a read error. PCR involved 60 Vbeta and 13 Jbeta primers. Generated by immunoSEQ multiplex PCR, the TCRdb table keeps only in-frame clones and is missing some. The table has around 130,000 clones, 50% to 80% seen once; the top ten hold roughly 8.6%. The sequence derives from a woman aged 40 to 50 in good health and CMV-seropositive. Sequenced sample: PBMCs.

This chain's CDR3 is CASSSFLGQENYGYPF. CDR3 DNA sequence: TGTGCCAGCAGCTCCTTTTTGGGACAGGAGAACTATGGCTACCCCTTC. V is TRBV7-9 and J is TRBJ1-2, with 8 positions matching TRBD1. Germline CDR1 SEHNR, CDR2 FQNEAQ (reference sequence). The CDR3 covers 16 residues.